This T cell receptor (beta chain) was recovered during a study of identical twins. Overall study findings and caveats: Monozygotic twin pairs showed more out-of-frame TCR alpha sharing than models estimated.

Template switching introduced a universal primer site, and the cDNA bore unique molecular identifiers. TCRdb ran MiXCR on the 5' RACE reads and lists one entry per CDR3 protein. This table has about 700,000 distinct CDR3 sequences, 8.5% to 9.5% appearing once. The CDR3 runs to 12 residues. V lost 0 bases to trimming and J lost 12 bases; unmatched junction nucleotides: 3. The V gene's germline CDR1 is SGHRS and CDR2 YFSETQ. Healthy Caucasian donors formed the entire cohort. This clonotype was counted at least ten times. The antigen is unknown. These data also featured in a second study, about yellow fever vaccine responses in identical twins. As that report states: Twins reportedly had a vaccine T cell response that seemed partly convergent, partly personalized.

Sequenced material: PBMCs. This TCR was recovered from a woman under 30 in good health. The chain employs TRBV5-1 and TRBJ2-1; 7 nucleotides line up with TRBD2. In DNA form, the CDR3 reads TGCGCCAGCAGCTTGGTAGCGGGTTCGCAGTTCTTC. It translates to CASSLVAGSQFF.